This paragraph reports one T cell receptor beta chain. This clone's antigen is unknown. Base qualities are not provided; no much larger clone lies one nucleotide away. The same CDR3 is also encoded by other DNA sequences in this sample. Using the deep immunoSEQ assay, TCR CDR3 regions were amplified from genomic DNA by multiplex PCR. Genomic DNA extracted from each cell subset was distributed evenly over all wells of several immunoSEQ 96-well plates, and each plate served as one replicate. Each replicate PCR for sorted subsets received roughly 0.2 ug genomic DNA, equal to roughly 30,000 T cell genomes. Purified libraries were quantified with a Qubit 3.0 fluorometer, sized on a Bioanalyzer 2100, and re-quantified with the KAPA Library Quantification kit. A separate single-read 150-cycle Illumina NextSeq 550 flow cell was used to sequence each immunoSEQ 96-well plate. Under the source paper's analysis protocol: The immunoSEQ output contained only junctional sequences without quality scores, so filtering could not match that applied to full-length reads. Sequences were annotated with PyIR, a Python wrapper for IgBLAST v1.9, and V/J genes and CDR3 were assigned using IMGT germline references. Any read was removed if the V/J assignment was weak (E-value above 1e-6), the CDR3 was missing, or the read contained stop codons, out-of-frame junctions, or ambiguous translated residues. V3J clonotypes were defined by identical inferred V gene, J gene, and CDR3 amino acid sequence. Percentage overlap between repertoires was computed as shared unique clonotypes divided by the size of the smaller repertoire. RTK rarefaction, the Chao1 estimator, and Recon v2.1 estimates of unobserved clonotypes were used to assess repertoire richness. Generation probabilities were computed with OLGA for all TCRbeta clonotypes obtained by the gDNA method from a few donors. Sourced from immuneACCESS, this table was stored by TCRdb with only in-frame sequences that have V and J called. A share of the clones is absent; for the studies checked, an unresolved V gene accounts for under half, and the remainder has no known explanation. V and J calls and clone size follow that table, whereas D and trimming were derived from the DNA. The sample contains over 850,000 clones, around three quarters of them found a single time. The ten largest make up 0.5% to 0.65% of the sample.

The data derive from a study of shared clonotypes between healthy human individuals (dated by TCRdb to between 2020 and 2021). Some background on the complete study: The cohort included a few men and a couple of women between 18 and 49 years of age. To estimate repertoire size and how much clonotypes are shared between individuals, the study performed deep sequencing of blood TCR repertoires from five healthy adults. Per donor, three plates each were used for CD4 naive and CD4 memory, two for CD8 naive, and one for CD8 memory. Each donor's leukapheresis produced roughly between about 0.9 and 9.5 billion PBMCs. Libraries were prepared and TCR repertoires were sequenced by different laboratories using diverse techniques, in order to increase sequencing depth and limit assay-specific biases.

The donors were healthy, HIV-negative adults with no recently reported acute infections or vaccinations. Only Caucasian adults living in Nashville, Tennessee, USA were represented among the donors. CD4+ T cells were enriched by magnetic negative selection; naive cells were then positively selected on CD45RA, and the negative fraction formed the memory subset. Blood was collected by leukapheresis, and PBMCs were isolated by Ficoll-Histopaque density gradient centrifugation and then cryopreserved in liquid nitrogen vapor phase. Analytical flow cytometry was used to check the purity and quantity of each magnetically sorted T cell population. Each sorted fraction had its genomic DNA isolated and then quantified by UV absorbance on a Nanodrop 2000c. The paper as a whole reports these results and caveats: Sampling was limited to blood, and TCR repertoires in tissue likely differ from TCR repertoires in blood. The small number of donors limited the genetic and exposure-history diversity represented. Larger estimated clonotype richness was generally found for naive subsets than for memory subsets. Sharing across several donors was observed for approximately 5% of naive CD4, over 3% of naive CD8, 2% to 2.5% of memory CD4, and roughly 0.4% of memory CD8 clonotypes. Incomplete sequencing was indicated by rarefaction of sorted-subset datasets, despite the large sequencing depth. Pairwise subsampling led to the expectation that sequencing depth would affect the degree of clonotype sharing among donors. Higher generation probabilities were observed for clonotypes shared by all four sorted-subset donors than for non-shared clonotypes.

The CDR1 and CDR2 encoded by the germline V gene are SGHRS and YFSETQ. The CDR3 runs 14 residues from the cysteine to the phenylalanine. Kept here is only the CDR3 DNA, which spans 42 bases and is read in frame from base 1. V lost 0 bases and J lost 0 bases; the stretch between them is 6 bases long. This receptor was taken from a man aged 18 to 30 in good health. Some clones in this sample may be carry-over from other donors' samples. The sample was memory CD4+ T cells from PBMCs. The intended sense of this specimen's cell subset or site label: CD45RA-negative fraction. This sequence uses TRBV5-1 and TRBJ1-2; the D gene identity is not certain. The CDR3 region: CASSLGQANYGYTF. The nucleotides are TGCGCCAGCAGCTTGGGGCAGGCTAACTATGGCTACACCTTC.